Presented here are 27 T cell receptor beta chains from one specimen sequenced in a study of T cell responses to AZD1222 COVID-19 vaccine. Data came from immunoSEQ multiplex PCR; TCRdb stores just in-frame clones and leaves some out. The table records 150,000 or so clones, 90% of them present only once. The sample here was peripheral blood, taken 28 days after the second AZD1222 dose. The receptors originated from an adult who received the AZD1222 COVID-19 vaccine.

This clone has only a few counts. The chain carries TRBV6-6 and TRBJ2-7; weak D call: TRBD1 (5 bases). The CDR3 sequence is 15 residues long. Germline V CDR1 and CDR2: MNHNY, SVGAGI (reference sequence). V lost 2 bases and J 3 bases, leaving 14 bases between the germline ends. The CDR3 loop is CASSYLEQGSYEQYF. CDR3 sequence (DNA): TGTGCCAGCAGTTACCTCGAGCAGGGTAGCTACGAGCAGTACTTC.

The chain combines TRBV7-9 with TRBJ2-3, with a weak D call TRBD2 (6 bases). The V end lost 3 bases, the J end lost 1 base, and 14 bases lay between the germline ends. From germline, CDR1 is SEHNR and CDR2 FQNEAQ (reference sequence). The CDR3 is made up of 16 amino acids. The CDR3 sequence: CASSLQRGSGTDTQYF. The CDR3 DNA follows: TGTGCCAGCAGCTTGCAACGGGGGTCTGGCACAGATACGCAGTATTTT. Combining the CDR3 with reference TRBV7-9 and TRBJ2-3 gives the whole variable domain DTGVSQNPRHKITKRGQNVTFRCDPISEHNRLYWYRQTLGQGPEFLTYFQNEAQLEKSRLLSDRFSAERPKGSFSTLEIQRTEQGDSAMYLCASSLQRGSGTDTQYFGPGTRLTVL.

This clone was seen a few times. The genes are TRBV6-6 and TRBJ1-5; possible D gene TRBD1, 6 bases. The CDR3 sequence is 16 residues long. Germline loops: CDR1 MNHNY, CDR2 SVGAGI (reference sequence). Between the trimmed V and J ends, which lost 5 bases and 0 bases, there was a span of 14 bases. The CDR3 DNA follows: TGTGCCAGCAGTCGGAGCACAGGGTATAGCAATCAGCCCCAGCATTTT. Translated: CASSRSTGYSNQPQHF.

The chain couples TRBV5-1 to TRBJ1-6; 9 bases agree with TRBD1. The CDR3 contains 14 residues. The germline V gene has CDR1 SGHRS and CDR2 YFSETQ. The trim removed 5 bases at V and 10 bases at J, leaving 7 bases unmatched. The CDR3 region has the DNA TGCGCCAGCAGGCCGGGACAGGGTAACTCACCCCTCCACTTT. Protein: CASRPGQGNSPLHF.

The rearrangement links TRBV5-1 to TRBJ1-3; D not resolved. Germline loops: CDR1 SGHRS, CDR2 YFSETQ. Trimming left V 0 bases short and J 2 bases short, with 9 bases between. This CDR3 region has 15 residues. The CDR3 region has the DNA TGCGCCAGCAGCTTGGCGGCCACGCCTGGAAACACCATATATTTT. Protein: CASSLAATPGNTIYF. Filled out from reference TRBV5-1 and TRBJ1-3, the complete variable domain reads KAGVTQTPRYLIKTRGQQVTLSCSPISGHRSVSWYQQTPGQGLQFLFEYFSETQRNKGNFPGRFSGRQFSNSRSEMNVSTLELGDSALYLCASSLAATPGNTIYFGEGSWLTVV.

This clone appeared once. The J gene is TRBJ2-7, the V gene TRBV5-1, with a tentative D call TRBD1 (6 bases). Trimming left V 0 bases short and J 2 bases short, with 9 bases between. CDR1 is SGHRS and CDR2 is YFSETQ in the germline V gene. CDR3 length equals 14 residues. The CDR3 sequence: CASSLGGPPYEQYF. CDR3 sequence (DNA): TGCGCCAGCAGCTTGGGGGGGCCACCCTACGAGCAGTACTTC.

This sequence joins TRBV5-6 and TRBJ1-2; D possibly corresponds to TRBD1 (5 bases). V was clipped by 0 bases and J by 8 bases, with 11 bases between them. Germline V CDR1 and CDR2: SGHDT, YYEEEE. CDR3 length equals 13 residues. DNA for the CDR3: TGTGCCAGCAGCTTGGGGCAGGGAATAGGCTACACCTTC. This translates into CASSLGQGIGYTF. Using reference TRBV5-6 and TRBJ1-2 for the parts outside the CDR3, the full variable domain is DAGVTQSPTHLIKTRGQQVTLRCSPKSGHDTVSWYQQALGQGPQFIFQYYEEEERQRGNFPDRFSGHQFPNYSSELNVNALLLGDSALYLCASSLGQGIGYTFGSGTRLTVV.

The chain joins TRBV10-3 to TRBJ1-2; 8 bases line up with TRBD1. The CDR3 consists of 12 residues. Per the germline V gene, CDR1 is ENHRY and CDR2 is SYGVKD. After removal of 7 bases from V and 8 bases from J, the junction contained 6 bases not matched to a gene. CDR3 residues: CAITGQGTGYTF. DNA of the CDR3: TGTGCCATCACAGGACAGGGTACCGGCTACACCTTC.

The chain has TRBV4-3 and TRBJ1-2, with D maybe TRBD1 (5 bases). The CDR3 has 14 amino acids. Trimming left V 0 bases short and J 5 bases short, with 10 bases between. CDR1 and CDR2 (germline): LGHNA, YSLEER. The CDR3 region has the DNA TGCGCCAGCAGCCAAGAACGCAGGGTATATGGCTACACCTTC. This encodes CASSQERRVYGYTF.

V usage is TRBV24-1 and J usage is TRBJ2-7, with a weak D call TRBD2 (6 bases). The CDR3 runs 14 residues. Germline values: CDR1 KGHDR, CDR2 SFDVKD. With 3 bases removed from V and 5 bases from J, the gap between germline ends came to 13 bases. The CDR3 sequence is CATSDTRTGDEQYF. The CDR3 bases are TGTGCCACCAGTGATACGCGGACGGGAGACGAGCAGTACTTC.

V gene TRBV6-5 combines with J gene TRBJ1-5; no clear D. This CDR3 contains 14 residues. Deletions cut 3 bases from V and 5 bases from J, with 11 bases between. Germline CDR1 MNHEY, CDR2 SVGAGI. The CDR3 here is CASSYGGRHQPQHF. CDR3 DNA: TGTGCCAGCAGTTATGGAGGGCGACATCAGCCCCAGCATTTT.

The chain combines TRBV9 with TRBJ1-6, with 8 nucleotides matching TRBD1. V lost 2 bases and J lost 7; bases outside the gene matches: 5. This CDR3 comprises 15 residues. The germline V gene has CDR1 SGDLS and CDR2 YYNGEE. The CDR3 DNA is TGTGCCAGCAGCGTTCAGGGACAGGCCAATTCACCCCTCCACTTT. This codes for CASSVQGQANSPLHF. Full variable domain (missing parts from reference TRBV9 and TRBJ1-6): DSGVTQTPKHLITATGQRVTLRCSPRSGDLSVYWYQQSLDQGLQFLIQYYNGEERAKGNILERFSAQQFPDLHSELNLSSLELGDSALYFCASSVQGQANSPLHFGNGTRLTVT.

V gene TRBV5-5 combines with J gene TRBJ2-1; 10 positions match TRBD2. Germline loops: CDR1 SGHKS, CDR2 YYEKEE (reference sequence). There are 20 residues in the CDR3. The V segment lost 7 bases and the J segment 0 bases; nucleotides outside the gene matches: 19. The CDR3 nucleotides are TGTGCCAGCGCACTGGAGAGAGAGGGAACTAGCGGGAACTCCTACAATGAGCAGTTCTTC. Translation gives CASALEREGTSGNSYNEQFF. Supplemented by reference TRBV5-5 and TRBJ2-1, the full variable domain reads DAGVTQSPTHLIKTRGQQVTLRCSPISGHKSVSWYQQVLGQGPQFIFQYYEKEERGRGNFPDRFSARQFPNYSSELNVNALLLGDSALYLCASALEREGTSGNSYNEQFFGPGTRLTVL.

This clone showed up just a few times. The DNA of the CDR3 is TGTGCCAGCAGTTGGGACAGGAGCTCTGGAAACACCATATATTTT. It encodes CASSWDRSSGNTIYF. The V call is TRBV2, the J call TRBJ1-3; 8 bases align to TRBD1. The V segment lost 5 bases and the J segment 0 bases; nucleotides outside the gene matches: 3. This CDR3 is 15 amino acids long. Per the germline V gene, CDR1 is SNHLY and CDR2 is FYNNEI. Drawing the rest from reference TRBV2 and TRBJ1-3, the complete variable domain is EPEVTQTPSHQVTQMGQEVILRCVPISNHLYFYWYRQILGQKVEFLVSFYNNEISEKSEIFDDQFSVERPDGSNFTLKIRSTKLEDSAMYFCASSWDRSSGNTIYFGEGSWLTVV.

The CDR3 DNA sequence: TGTGCCAGTACGCGAGCTCCCCTCTCCTACAATGAGCAGTTCTTC. This encodes CASTRAPLSYNEQFF. The V gene is TRBV19, the J gene TRBJ2-1; D unclear. The length of the CDR3 is 15 residues. Germline V gene sequence: CDR1 LNHDA, CDR2 SQIVND (reference sequence). Trimming removed 7 bases at V and 0 bases at J, with 13 bases between.

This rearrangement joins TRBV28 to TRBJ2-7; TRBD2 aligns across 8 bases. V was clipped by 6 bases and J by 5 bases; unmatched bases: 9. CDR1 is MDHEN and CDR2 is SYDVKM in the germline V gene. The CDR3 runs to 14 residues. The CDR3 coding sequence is TGTGCCAGCAGGTTCGGGACTAGTTATAACGAGCAGTACTTC. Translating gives CASRFGTSYNEQYF. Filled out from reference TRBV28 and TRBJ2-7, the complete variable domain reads DVKVTQSSRYLVKRTGEKVFLECVQDMDHENMFWYRQDPGLGLRLIYFSYDVKMKEKGDIPEGYSVSREKKERFSLILESASTNQTSMYLCASRFGTSYNEQYFGPGTRLTVT.

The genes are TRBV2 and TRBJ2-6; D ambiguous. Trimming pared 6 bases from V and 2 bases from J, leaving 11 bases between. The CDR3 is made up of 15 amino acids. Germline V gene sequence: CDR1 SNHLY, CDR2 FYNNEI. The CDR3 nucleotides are TGTGCCAGCAGGCCAGAGATAGCTGGGGCCAACGTCCTGACTTTC. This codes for CASRPEIAGANVLTF.

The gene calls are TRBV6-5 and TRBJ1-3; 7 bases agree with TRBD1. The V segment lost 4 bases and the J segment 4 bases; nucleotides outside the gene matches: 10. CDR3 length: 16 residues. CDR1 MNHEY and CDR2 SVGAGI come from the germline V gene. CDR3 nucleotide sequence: TGTGCCAGCAGTTGGGGGACAGCCTTGGGGGGAAACACCATATATTTT. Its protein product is CASSWGTALGGNTIYF.

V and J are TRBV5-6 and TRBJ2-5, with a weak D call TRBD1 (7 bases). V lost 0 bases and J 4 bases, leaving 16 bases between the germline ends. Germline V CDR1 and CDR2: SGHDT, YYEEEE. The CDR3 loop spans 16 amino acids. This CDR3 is CASSLGQGRGGETQYF. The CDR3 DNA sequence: TGTGCCAGCAGCTTGGGACAGGGAAGGGGAGGAGAGACCCAGTACTTC.

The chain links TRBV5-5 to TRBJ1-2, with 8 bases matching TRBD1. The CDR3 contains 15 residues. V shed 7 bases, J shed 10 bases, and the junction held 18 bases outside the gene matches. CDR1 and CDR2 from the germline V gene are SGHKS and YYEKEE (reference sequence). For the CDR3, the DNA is TGTGCCAGCGGCGACCCCGTTCTGGGACAGGCTTCCTACACCTTC. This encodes CASGDPVLGQASYTF.

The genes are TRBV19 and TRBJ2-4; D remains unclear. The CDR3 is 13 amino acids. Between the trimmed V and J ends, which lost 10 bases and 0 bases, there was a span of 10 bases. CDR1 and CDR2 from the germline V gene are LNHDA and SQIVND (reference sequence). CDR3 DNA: TGTGCCACCCTAAACGGAGCCAAAAACATTCAGTACTTC. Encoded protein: CATLNGAKNIQYF.

The CDR3 DNA reads as TGTGCCAGCAGTTACTCCTGGACAGCAACTAACTATGGCTACACCTTC. Residues: CASSYSWTATNYGYTF. The chain links TRBV6-6 to TRBJ1-2, with D perhaps matching TRBD1 (6 bases). CDR1 is MNHNY and CDR2 is SVGAGI in the germline V gene (reference sequence). The CDR3 is made up of 16 amino acids. With 0 bases removed from V and 0 bases from J, the gap between germline ends came to 11 bases.

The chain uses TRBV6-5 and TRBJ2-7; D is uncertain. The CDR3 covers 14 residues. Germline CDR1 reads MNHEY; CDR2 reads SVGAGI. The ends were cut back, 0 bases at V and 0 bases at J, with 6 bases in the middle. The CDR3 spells CASSYSYNSYEQYF. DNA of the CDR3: TGTGCCAGCAGTTACTCGTACAACTCCTACGAGCAGTACTTC.

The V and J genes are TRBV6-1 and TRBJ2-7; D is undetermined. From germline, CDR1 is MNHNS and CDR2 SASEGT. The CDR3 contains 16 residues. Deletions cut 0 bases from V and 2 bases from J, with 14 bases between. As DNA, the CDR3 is TGTGCCAGCAGTGAAGCGGTTCAGACGCAAACCTACGAGCAGTACTTC. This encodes CASSEAVQTQTYEQYF.

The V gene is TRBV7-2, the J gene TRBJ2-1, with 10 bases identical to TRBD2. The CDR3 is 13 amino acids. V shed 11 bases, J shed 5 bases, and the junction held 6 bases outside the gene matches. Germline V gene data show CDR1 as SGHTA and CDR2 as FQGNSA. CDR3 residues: CAGDGLADNEQFF. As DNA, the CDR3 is TGTGCCGGTGACGGACTAGCGGACAATGAGCAGTTCTTC.

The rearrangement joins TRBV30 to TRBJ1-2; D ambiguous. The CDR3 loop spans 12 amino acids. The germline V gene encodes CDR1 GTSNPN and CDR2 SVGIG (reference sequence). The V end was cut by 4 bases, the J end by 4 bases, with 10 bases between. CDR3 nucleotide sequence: TGTGCCTGGAATTCAGGCCTCTATGGCTACACCTTC. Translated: CAWNSGLYGYTF.

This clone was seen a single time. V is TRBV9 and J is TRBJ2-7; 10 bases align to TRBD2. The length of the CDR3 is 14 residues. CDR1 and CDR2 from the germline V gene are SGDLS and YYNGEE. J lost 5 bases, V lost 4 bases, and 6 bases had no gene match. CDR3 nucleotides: TGTGCCAGCAGCTTGGGACTAGCGCTGGACGAGCAGTACTTC. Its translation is CASSLGLALDEQYF.